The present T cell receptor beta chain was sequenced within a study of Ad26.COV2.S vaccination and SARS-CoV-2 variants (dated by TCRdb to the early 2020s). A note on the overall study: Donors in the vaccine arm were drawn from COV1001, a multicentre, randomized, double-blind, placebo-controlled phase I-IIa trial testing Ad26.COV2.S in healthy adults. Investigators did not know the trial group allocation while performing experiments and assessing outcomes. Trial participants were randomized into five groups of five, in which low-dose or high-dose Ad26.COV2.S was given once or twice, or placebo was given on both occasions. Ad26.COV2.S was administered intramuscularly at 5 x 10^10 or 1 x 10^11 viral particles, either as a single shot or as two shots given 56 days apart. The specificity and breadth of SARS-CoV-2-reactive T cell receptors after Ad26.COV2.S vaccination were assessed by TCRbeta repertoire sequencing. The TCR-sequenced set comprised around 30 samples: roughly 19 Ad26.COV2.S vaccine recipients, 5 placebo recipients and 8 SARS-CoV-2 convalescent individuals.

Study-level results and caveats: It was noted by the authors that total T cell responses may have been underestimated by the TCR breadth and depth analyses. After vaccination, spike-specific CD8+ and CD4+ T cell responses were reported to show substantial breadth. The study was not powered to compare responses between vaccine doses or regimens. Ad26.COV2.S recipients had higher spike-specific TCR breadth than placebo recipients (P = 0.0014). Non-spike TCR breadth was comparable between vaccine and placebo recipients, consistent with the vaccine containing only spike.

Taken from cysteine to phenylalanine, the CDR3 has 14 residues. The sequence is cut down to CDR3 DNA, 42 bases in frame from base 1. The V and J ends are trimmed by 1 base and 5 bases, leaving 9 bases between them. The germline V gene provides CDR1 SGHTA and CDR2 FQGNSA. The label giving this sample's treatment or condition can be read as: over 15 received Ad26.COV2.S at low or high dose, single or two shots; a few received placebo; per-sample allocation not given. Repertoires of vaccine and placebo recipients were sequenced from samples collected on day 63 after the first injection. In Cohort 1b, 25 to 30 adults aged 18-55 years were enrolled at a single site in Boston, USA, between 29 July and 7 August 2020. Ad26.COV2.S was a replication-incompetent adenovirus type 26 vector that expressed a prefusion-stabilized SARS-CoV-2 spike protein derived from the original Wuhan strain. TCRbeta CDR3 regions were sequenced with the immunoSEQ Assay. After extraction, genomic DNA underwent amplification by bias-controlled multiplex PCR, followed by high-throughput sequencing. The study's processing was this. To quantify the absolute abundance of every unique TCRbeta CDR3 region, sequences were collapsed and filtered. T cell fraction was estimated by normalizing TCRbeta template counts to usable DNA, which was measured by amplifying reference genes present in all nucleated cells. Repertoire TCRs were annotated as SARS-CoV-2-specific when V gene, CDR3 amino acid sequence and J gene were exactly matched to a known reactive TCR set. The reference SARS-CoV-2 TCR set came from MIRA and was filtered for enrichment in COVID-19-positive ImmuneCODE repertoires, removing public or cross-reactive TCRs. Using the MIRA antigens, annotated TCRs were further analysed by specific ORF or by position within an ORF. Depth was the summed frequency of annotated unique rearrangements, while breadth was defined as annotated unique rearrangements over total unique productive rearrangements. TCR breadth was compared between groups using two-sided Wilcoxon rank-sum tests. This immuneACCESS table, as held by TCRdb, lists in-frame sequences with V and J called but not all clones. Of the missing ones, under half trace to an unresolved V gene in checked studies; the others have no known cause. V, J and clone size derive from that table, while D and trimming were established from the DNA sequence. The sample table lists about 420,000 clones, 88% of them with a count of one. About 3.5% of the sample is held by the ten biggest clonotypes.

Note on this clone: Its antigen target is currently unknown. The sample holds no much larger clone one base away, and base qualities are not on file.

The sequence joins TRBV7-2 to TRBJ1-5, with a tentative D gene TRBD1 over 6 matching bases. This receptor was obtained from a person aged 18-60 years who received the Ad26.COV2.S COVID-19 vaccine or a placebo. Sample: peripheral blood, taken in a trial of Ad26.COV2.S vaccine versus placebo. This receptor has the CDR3 CASSLEGGHQPQHF. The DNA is TGTGCCAGCAGCTTAGAAGGGGGGCATCAGCCCCAGCATTTT. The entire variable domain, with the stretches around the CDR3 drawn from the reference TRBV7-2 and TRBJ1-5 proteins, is GAGVSQSPSNKVTEKGKDVELRCDPISGHTALYWYRQSLGQGLEFLIYFQGNSAPDKSGLPSDRFSAERTGGSVSTLTIQRTQQEDSAVYLCASSLEGGHQPQHFGDGTRLSIL.